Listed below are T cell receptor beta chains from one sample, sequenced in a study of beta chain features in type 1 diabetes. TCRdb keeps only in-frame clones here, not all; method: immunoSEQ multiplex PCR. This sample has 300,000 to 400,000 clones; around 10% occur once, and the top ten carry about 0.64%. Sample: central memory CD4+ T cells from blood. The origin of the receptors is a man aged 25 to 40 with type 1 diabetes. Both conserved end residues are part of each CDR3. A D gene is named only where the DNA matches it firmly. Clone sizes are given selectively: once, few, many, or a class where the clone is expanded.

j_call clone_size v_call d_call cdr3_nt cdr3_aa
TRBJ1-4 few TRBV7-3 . TGTGCCAGCAGCTTAACGGTTAATGAAAAACTGTTTTTT CASSLTVNEKLFF
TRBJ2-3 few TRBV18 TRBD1 TGTGCCAGCTCACCACCGCAGGGACAGGGGGCAACAGATACGCAGTATTTT CASSPPQGQGATDTQYF
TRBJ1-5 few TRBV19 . TGTGCCAGTAGTATTGGGGGATATAGCAATCAGCCCCAGCATTTT CASSIGGYSNQPQHF
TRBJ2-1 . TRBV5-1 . TGCGCCAGCAGCCTCGGGAGCCAGGGCAATGAGCAGTTCTTC CASSLGSQGNEQFF
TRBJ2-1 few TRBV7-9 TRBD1 TGTGCCAGCAGCTTAGGGGGGACAGTCTCCTACAATGAGCAGTTCTTC CASSLGGTVSYNEQFF
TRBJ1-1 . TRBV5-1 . TGCGCCAGCAGCTTGATGGTAGAAATTGGCACTGAAGCTTTCTTT CASSLMVEIGTEAFF
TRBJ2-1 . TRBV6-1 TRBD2 TGTGCCAGCAGCCACGGGGGGTTGGCGGGGCACCAGTTCTTC CASSHGGLAGHQFF
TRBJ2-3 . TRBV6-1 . TGTGCCAGCAGTTTGAGGGAGGCGCAGTATTTT CASSLREAQYF
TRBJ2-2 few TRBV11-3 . TGTGCCAGCAGCATAGGCACAAACACCGGGGAGCTGTTTTTT CASSIGTNTGELFF
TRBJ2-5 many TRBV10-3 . TGTGCCATCAGTGGAGCTGGGGAGACCCAGTACTTC CAISGAGETQYF
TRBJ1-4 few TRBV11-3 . TGTGCCAGCAGCCTCGACAGGAATGAAAAACTGTTTTTT CASSLDRNEKLFF
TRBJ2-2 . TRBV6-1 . TGTGCCAGCAGTCCAACAGGGATTCCCGGGGAGCTGTTTTTT CASSPTGIPGELFF
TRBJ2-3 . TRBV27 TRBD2 TGTGCCAGCAGGACTAGCAATCCAATCACAGATACGCAGTATTTT CASRTSNPITDTQYF
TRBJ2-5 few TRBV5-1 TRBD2 TGCGCCAGCAGGGAGACTAGCGGGACCCTGTACCAAGAGACCCAGTACTTC CASRETSGTLYQETQYF
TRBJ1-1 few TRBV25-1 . TGTGCCAGCAGTGAATATGACAGTGAAGCTTTCTTT CASSEYDSEAFF
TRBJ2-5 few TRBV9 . TGTGCCAGCAGCGAGGGGAGGATTCAAGAGACCCAGTACTTC CASSEGRIQETQYF
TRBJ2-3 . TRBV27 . TGTGCCAGCAGTTTAGTCAGACCCTTCACAGATACGCAGTATTTT CASSLVRPFTDTQYF
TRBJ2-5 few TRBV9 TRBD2 TGTGCCAGCAGCGTAGGAGCGGGAGGGCCGGAGACCCAGTACTTC CASSVGAGGPETQYF
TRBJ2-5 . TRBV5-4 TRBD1 TGTGCCAGCAGCTCGGGACAGGGTCCCCAAGAGACCCAGTACTTC CASSSGQGPQETQYF
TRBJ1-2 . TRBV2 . TGTGCCAGCAGTGAGACACAGAGATTCTATGGCTACACCTTC CASSETQRFYGYTF
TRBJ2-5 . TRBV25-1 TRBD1 TGTGCCAGCAGTGAAGGGGTCAGGGGGTACCAAGAGACCCAGTACTTC CASSEGVRGYQETQYF
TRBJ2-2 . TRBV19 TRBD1 TGTGCCAGTAGTCGGGGACAGGTTGGCACCGGGGAGCTGTTTTTT CASSRGQVGTGELFF
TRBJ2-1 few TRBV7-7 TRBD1 TGTGCCAGCAGCCGCGACAGGGGTAACAATGAGCAGTTCTTC CASSRDRGNNEQFF
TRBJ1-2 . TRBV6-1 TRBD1 TGTGCCAGCAGTCGACAGGGGTCGGCCTATGGCTACACCTTC CASSRQGSAYGYTF
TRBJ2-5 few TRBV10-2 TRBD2 TGCGCCAGCAGTAATAGCGGGAGGGCCACGGAGACCCAGTACTTC CASSNSGRATETQYF
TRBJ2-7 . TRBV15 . TGTGCCACCAGCAGAGAAAGGGCTACCGAGCAGTACTTC CATSRERATEQYF
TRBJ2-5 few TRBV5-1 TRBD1 TGCGCCAGCGGGAGGCAGGGGGCGTTTGAGACCCAGTACTTC CASGRQGAFETQYF
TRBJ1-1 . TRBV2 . TGTGCCAGCAGCTTACAGGTGAACACTGAAGCTTTCTTT CASSLQVNTEAFF
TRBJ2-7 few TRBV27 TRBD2 TGTGCCAGCAGTTTATCGTTGGGACTAGCGTTTCAATTC CASSLSLGLAFQF